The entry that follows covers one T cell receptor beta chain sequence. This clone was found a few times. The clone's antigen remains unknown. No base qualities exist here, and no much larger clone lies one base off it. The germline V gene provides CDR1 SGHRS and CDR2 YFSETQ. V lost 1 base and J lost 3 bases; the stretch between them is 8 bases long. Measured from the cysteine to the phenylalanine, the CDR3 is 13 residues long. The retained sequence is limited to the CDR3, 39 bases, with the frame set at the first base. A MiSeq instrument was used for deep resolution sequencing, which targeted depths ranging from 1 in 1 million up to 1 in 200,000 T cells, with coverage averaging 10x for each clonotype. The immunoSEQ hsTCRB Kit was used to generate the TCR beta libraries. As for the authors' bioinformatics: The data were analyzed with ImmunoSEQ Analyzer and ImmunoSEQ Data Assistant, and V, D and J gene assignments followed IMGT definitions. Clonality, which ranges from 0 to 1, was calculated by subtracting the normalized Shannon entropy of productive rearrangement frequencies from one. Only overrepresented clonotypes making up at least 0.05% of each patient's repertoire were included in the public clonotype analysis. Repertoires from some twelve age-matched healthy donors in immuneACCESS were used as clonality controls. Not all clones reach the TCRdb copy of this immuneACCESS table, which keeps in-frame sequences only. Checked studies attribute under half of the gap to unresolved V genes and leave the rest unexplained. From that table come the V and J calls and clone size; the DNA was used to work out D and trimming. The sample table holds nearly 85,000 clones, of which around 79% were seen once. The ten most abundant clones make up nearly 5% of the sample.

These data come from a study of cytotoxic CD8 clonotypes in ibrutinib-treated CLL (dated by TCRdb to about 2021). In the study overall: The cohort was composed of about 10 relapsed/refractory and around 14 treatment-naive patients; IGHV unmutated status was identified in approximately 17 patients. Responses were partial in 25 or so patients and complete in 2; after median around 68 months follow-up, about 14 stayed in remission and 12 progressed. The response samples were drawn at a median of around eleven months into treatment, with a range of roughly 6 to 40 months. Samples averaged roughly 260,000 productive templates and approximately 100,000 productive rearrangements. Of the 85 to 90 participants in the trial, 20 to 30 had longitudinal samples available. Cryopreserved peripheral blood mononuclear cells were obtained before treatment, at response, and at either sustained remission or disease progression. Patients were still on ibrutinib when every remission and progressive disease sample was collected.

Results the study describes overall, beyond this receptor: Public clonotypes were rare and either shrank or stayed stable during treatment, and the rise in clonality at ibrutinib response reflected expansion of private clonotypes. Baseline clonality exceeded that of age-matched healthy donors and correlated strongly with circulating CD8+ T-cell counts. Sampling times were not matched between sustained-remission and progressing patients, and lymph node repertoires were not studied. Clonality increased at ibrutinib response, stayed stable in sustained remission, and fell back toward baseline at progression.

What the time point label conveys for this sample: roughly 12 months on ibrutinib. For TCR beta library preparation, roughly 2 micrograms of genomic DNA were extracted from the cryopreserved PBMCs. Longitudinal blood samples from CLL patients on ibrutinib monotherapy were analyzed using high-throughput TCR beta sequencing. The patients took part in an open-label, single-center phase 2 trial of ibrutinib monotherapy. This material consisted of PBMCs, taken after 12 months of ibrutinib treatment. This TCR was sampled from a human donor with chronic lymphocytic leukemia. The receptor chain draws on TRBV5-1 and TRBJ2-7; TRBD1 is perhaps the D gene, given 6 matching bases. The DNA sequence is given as TGCGCCAGCAGCTTGATACAGGGCTACGAGCAGTACTTC. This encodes CASSLIQGYEQYF.